This entry concerns a single TCR beta chain. In the authors' workflow: From reference gene primer amplification, estimates of nucleated cell counts were derived. The table came from immunoSEQ multiplex PCR; TCRdb's copy has only in-frame clones and leaves some out. For V, J and clone size, that table is used; D and trimming come from the DNA. There are some 98,000 clones in the sample; around 82% occur only once, and 11% lies in the top ten. CDR3 size: 16 residues. V dropped 4 bases and J dropped 2 bases, with 16 bases sitting between them. The entry originates in a study of blood T cell repertoires in COVID-19. About the study: Some COVID-19 samples were acute and others convalescent; all came from the United States, Italy and Spain. Nucleic acid was either cDNA or gDNA, and it came from T cells, B-cell-depleted T cells, or PBMCs.

The genes are TRBV5-3 and TRBJ1-5; maybe TRBD1 (6 bases). TRBV5-3 has ORF status, its function being uncertain. The specimen sequenced was peripheral blood. The receptor's source is an older man with active or convalescent COVID-19. The CDR3 protein is CARSAYQGSCNQPQHF. CDR3 DNA: TGTGCCAGAAGCGCGTACCAGGGGTCTTGCAATCAGCCCCAGCATTTT.